This TCR beta chain was recorded in a study of blood T cell repertoires in COVID-19. Looking at the study overall: Acute and convalescent COVID-19 specimens originated in the United States, Italy and Spain. Nucleic acid was either cDNA or gDNA, and it came from T cells, B-cell-depleted T cells, or PBMCs.

Authors' data handling: From reference gene primer amplification, estimates of nucleated cell counts were derived. Only in-frame clones appear in the TCRdb table, and some are missing; sequencing was by immunoSEQ multiplex PCR. That table furnishes V, J and clone size, whereas the DNA furnished D and trimming. The sample records under 95,000 clones, 65% to 85% being singletons. Trimming removed 5 bases at V and 5 bases at J, with 10 bases between. CDR1 SGHTA and CDR2 FQGNSA come from the germline V gene. This CDR3 has 12 amino acids. The chain combines TRBV7-2 with TRBJ2-7; D possibly corresponds to TRBD1 (6 bases). The sequence was collected from a woman aged 80 or over with acute or convalescent COVID-19. The source material was peripheral blood. CDR3 DNA: TGTGCCAGCAGCCCTCGGACAGACGAGCAGTACTTC. It codes for CASSPRTDEQYF.